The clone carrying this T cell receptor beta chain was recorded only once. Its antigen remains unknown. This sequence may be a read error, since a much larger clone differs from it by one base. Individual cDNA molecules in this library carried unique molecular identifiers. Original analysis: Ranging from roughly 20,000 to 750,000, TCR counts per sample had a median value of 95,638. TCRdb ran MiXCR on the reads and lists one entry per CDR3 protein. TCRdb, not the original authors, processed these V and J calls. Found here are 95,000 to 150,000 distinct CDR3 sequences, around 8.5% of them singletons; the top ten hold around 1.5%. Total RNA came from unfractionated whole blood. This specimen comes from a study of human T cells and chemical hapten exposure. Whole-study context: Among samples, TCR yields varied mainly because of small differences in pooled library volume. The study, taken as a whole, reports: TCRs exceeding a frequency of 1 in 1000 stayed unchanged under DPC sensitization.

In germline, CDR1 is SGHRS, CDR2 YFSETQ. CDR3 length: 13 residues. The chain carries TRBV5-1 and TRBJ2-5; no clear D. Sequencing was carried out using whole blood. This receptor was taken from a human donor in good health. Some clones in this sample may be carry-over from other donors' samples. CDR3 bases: TGCGCCAGCAGGTTGGACCCCCCAGAGACCCAGTACTTC. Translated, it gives CASRLDPPETQYF.